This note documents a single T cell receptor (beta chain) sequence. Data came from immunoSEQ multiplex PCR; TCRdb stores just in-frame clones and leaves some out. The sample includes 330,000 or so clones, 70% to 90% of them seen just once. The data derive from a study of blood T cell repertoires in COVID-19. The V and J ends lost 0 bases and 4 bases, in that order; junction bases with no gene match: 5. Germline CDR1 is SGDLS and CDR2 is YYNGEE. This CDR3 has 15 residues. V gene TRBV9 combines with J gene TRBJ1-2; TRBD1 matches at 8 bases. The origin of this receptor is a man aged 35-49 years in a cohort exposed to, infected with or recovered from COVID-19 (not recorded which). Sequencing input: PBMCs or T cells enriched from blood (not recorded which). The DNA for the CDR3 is TGTGCCAGCAGCGTAGCCCCAGGGGGCTCCTATGGCTACACCTTC. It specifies CASSVAPGGSYGYTF.